Each of the 23 T cell receptor beta chains below was sequenced from the same sample in a study of shared clonotypes between healthy human individuals. Libraries were prepared by immunoSEQ multiplex PCR; TCRdb keeps only in-frame clonotypes and omits some of them. This sample has 400,000 to 600,000 clones; roughly 79% occur once, and the top ten carry around 13%. Sequencing was carried out using PBMCs. The source is a woman aged 35 to 49 in good health. Some clones in this sample may be carry-over from other donors' samples.

A note on this clone: Other DNA variants within this sample encode the same CDR3. This chain joins TRBV6-6 and TRBJ1-1; D is uncertain. Germline V gives CDR1 MNHNY, CDR2 SVGAGI (reference sequence). The V end lost 2 bases, the J end lost 2 bases, and 3 bases lay between the germline ends. This CDR3 has 12 residues. This chain's CDR3 is CASSYPNTEAFF. CDR3 bases: TGTGCCAGCAGTTACCCTAACACTGAAGCTTTCTTT.

The chain combines TRBV4-1 with TRBJ2-3; 7 positions match TRBD2. V lost 3 bases to trimming and J lost 2 bases; unmatched junction nucleotides: 8. Germline V CDR1 and CDR2: MGHRA, YSYEKL. This CDR3 region has 16 residues. In DNA, the CDR3 is TGCGCCAGCAGCCAGTTAGCGGGCGCCGCCACAGATACGCAGTATTTT. This encodes CASSQLAGAATDTQYF.

The chain carries TRBV4-3 and TRBJ2-7, with D unclear. From germline, CDR1 is LGHNA and CDR2 YSLEER. The CDR3 consists of 14 residues. V lost 1 base and J lost 2, with 9 bases in between. The CDR3 sequence is CASSQADGTYEQYF. The CDR3 nucleotides read TGCGCCAGCAGCCAAGCGGACGGAACCTACGAGCAGTACTTC.

V gene TRBV10-3 combines with J gene TRBJ2-5; TRBD1 is a possible D gene (6 bases). Germline V gives CDR1 ENHRY, CDR2 SYGVKD. CDR3 length: 13 residues. V lost 5 bases to trimming and J lost 5 bases, with 12 bases between them. The CDR3 region is CAISSPGAETQYF. DNA for the CDR3: TGTGCCATCAGTTCCCCAGGGGCGGAGACCCAGTACTTC.

The sample holds a few counts of this clone. The rearrangement joins TRBV6-1 to TRBJ2-1; D is unresolved. V was shortened by 3 bases and J by 14 bases, with 11 bases between the two germline ends. CDR1 MNHNS and CDR2 SASEGT come from the germline V gene. This CDR3 is built from 11 residues. CDR3 in amino acids: CASSDRNSKFF. CDR3 in DNA: TGTGCCAGCAGTGACAGGAATTCAAAGTTCTTC.

The rearrangement joins TRBV4-1 to TRBJ2-7; 10 nucleotides match TRBD1. Germline CDR1 MGHRA, CDR2 YSYEKL. After removal of 3 bases from V and 6 bases from J, the junction contained 8 bases not matched to a gene. This CDR3 region has 15 residues. The CDR3 protein is CASSQLGTGASEQYF. In nucleotides, the CDR3 is TGCGCCAGCAGCCAGTTGGGGACAGGGGCGTCCGAGCAGTACTTC.

V usage is TRBV7-2 and J usage is TRBJ2-5, with 7 bases fitting TRBD2. Per germline, CDR1 SGHTA and CDR2 FQGNSA. V dropped 1 base and J dropped 0; count of bases not matched to a gene: 2. The CDR3 length is 15 residues. CDR3 DNA: TGTGCCAGCAGCTTAGGGACTAGAAACCAAGAGACCCAGTACTTC. Its protein product is CASSLGTRNQETQYF. Full variable domain (missing parts from reference TRBV7-2 and TRBJ2-5): GAGVSQSPSNKVTEKGKDVELRCDPISGHTALYWYRQSLGQGLEFLIYFQGNSAPDKSGLPSDRFSAERTGGSVSTLTIQRTQQEDSAVYLCASSLGTRNQETQYFGPGTRLLVL.

This clone was seen more than once but under ten times. The same CDR3 is also encoded by other DNA sequences in this sample. This rearrangement joins TRBV18 to TRBJ2-6; D ambiguous. Between the trimmed V and J ends, which lost 6 bases and 1 base, there was a span of 10 bases. The CDR3 runs 15 residues. Germline CDR1 is KGHSH and CDR2 is LQKENI. CDR3 sequence: CASSPPSSGANVLTF. The DNA for the CDR3 is TGTGCCAGCTCGCCTCCGTCGTCTGGGGCCAACGTCCTGACTTTC.

This clone appeared a few times. The chain links TRBV19 to TRBJ2-1; 9 nucleotides agree with TRBD2. The germline V gene has CDR1 LNHDA and CDR2 SQIVND (reference sequence). The CDR3 has 15 residues. Trimming at V came to 3 bases and at J to 7 bases, leaving 7 bases not matched to a gene. CDR3 coding DNA: TGTGCCAGTAGTATCCTCGGACTAGCGCGGAATGAGCAGTTCTTC. It encodes CASSILGLARNEQFF.

This rearrangement joins TRBV30 to TRBJ2-3, with TRBD1 as a possible D gene (6 bases). Trimming pared 1 base from V and 3 bases from J, leaving 14 bases between. The CDR3 totals 15 residues. Germline values: CDR1 GTSNPN, CDR2 SVGIG (reference sequence). CDR3 region: CAWSEHGGRTDTQYF. CDR3 nucleotides: TGTGCCTGGAGTGAGCATGGGGGCAGGACAGATACGCAGTATTTT.

This chain connects TRBV4-2 to TRBJ1-4, with D perhaps TRBD1 (5 bases). Germline CDR1 LGHNA, CDR2 YNFKEQ. The CDR3 totals 15 residues. Trimming pared 4 bases from V and 0 bases from J, leaving 9 bases between. CDR3 loop: CASSRGGATNEKLFF. The CDR3 DNA reads TGTGCCAGCAGCCGGGGGGGGGCAACTAATGAAAAACTGTTTTTT.

On this clone: This sequence is one base from a far larger clone and is likely a read error. This sample also contains other DNA sequences that code for the same CDR3. The chain is built from TRBV15 and TRBJ1-4; no definite D call. The CDR3 length is 16 residues. Germline V gene lookup returns CDR1 LNHNV and CDR2 YYDKDF (reference sequence). The CDR3 DNA is TGTGCTACCAGCAGAGATGTGGCCGCAACTAATGAAAAACTGTTTTTT. Its translation is CATSRDVAATNEKLFF.

The chain has TRBV15 and TRBJ2-6; D is undetermined. The CDR3 spans 14 residues. The V and J ends lost 5 bases and 1 base respectively, with 6 bases between them. In germline, CDR1 is LNHNV, CDR2 YYDKDF (reference sequence). The CDR3 DNA reads TGTGCCACCAGCCGGGCTTCTGGGGCCAACGTCCTGACTTTC. Translated, it gives CATSRASGANVLTF.

The chain joins TRBV6-5 to TRBJ2-7; 13 bases are shared with TRBD2. Germline V gene lookup returns CDR1 MNHEY and CDR2 SVGAGI. The CDR3 consists of 15 residues. V dropped 5 bases and J dropped 7; count of bases not matched to a gene: 8. The CDR3 nucleotides are TGTGCCAGCAGTGCCCTACTAGCGGGAGGGGGAGAGCAGTACTTC. Its protein is CASSALLAGGGEQYF.

The chain has TRBV5-1 and TRBJ2-7; 10 nucleotides line up with TRBD2. V lost 6 bases to trimming and J lost 1 base; unmatched junction nucleotides: 7. CDR1 and CDR2 from the germline V gene are SGHRS and YFSETQ. The length of the CDR3 is 15 residues. In DNA form, the CDR3 reads TGCGCCAGCAAAGGAGCTAGCGGGAGTTCCTACGAGCAGTACTTC. This encodes CASKGASGSSYEQYF. Full variable domain (outside the CDR3, taken from reference TRBV5-1 and TRBJ2-7): KAGVTQTPRYLIKTRGQQVTLSCSPISGHRSVSWYQQTPGQGLQFLFEYFSETQRNKGNFPGRFSGRQFSNSRSEMNVSTLELGDSALYLCASKGASGSSYEQYFGPGTRLTVT.

The rearrangement joins TRBV28 to TRBJ2-7; the D is unclear. The CDR3 is made up of 13 amino acids. The V and J ends lost 9 bases and 0 bases respectively, with 12 bases between them. CDR1 and CDR2 from the germline V gene are MDHEN and SYDVKM. In DNA, the CDR3 is TGTGCCAGTCAACCAGGTTCCTCCTACGAGCAGTACTTC. It is translated as CASQPGSSYEQYF.

In DNA form, the CDR3 reads TGTGCCAGCAGCGATCGGGGACAGGGTAACACTGAAGCTTTCTTT. This translates into CASSDRGQGNTEAFF. The chain has TRBV5-6 and TRBJ1-1; 9 nucleotides agree with TRBD1. The CDR3 has 15 residues. Germline CDR1 SGHDT, CDR2 YYEEEE. Trimming cost V 4 bases and J 2 bases; bases outside gene matches: 6. The complete variable domain, with remaining parts taken from reference TRBV5-6 and TRBJ1-1, reads DAGVTQSPTHLIKTRGQQVTLRCSPKSGHDTVSWYQQALGQGPQFIFQYYEEEERQRGNFPDRFSGHQFPNYSSELNVNALLLGDSALYLCASSDRGQGNTEAFFGQGTRLTVV.

This chain joins TRBV9 and TRBJ2-3; 8 bases line up with TRBD2. V trimming: 4 bases; J trimming: 3 bases; junction bases outside the gene matches: 7. Looked up from germline, CDR1 is SGDLS and CDR2 is YYNGEE. This CDR3 spans 15 amino acids. CDR3 nucleotides: TGTGCCAGCAGCCACCGGGAGGGGGGGACAGATACGCAGTATTTT. It specifies CASSHREGGTDTQYF.

This chain joins TRBV28 and TRBJ1-2; the match to TRBD1 covers 7 bases. With V trimmed by 3 bases and J by 8 bases, 15 bases remained unmatched. CDR1 and CDR2 from the germline V gene are MDHEN and SYDVKM. CDR3 length: 16 residues. The CDR3 sequence: CASSFSSEGAARGYTF. In DNA, the CDR3 is TGTGCCAGCAGTTTTTCCTCGGAGGGGGCTGCGAGGGGCTACACCTTC.

The rearrangement links TRBV5-4 to TRBJ2-3; either TRBD1 or TRBD2 may fit D (5 bases each). CDR1 is SGHNT and CDR2 is YYREEE in the germline V gene (reference sequence). The V gene lost 4 bases and the J gene lost 0 bases, with 15 bases spanning the gap. The CDR3 is made up of 16 amino acids. This CDR3 reads CASSIGTTGSTDTQYF. The CDR3 coding sequence is TGTGCCAGCAGCATAGGGACGACGGGTAGCACAGATACGCAGTATTTT. The full variable domain, rest sourced from reference TRBV5-4 and TRBJ2-3, is ETGVTQSPTHLIKTRGQQVTLRCSSQSGHNTVSWYQQALGQGPQFIFQYYREEENGRGNFPPRFSGLQFPNYSSELNVNALELDDSALYLCASSIGTTGSTDTQYFGPGTRLTVL.

This clone was detected ten times or more. This rearrangement joins TRBV25-1 to TRBJ2-7; weak D call: TRBD2 (7 bases). CDR1 is MGHDK, CDR2 SYGVNS, per germline. The V and J ends lost 1 base and 3 bases respectively, with 13 bases between them. The CDR3 totals 15 residues. The CDR3 loop reads CASSELRGRFYEQYF. The CDR3 coding sequence is TGTGCCAGCAGTGAATTGCGGGGGCGCTTCTACGAGCAGTACTTC.

The V call is TRBV7-2, the J call TRBJ1-2; 8 bases match TRBD1. This CDR3 contains 16 residues. Germline CDR1 reads SGHTA; CDR2 reads FQGNSA. V shed 4 bases and J 5 bases; nucleotides not matched to a gene: 12. The CDR3 here is CASSSNQGARWYGYTF. The CDR3 DNA is TGTGCCAGCAGCTCTAATCAGGGGGCAAGGTGGTATGGCTACACCTTC.

The chain employs TRBV19 and TRBJ1-2; D remains unclear. CDR1 and CDR2 (germline): LNHDA, SQIVND (reference sequence). The CDR3 has 18 amino acids. Trimming removed 3 bases from V and 0 bases from J, with 20 bases in between. The CDR3 DNA reads TGTGCCAGTAGTATCCGCCCGTTTCCGGGATATACTAACTATGGCTACACCTTC. Amino acid sequence: CASSIRPFPGYTNYGYTF.